Each of the 3 T cell receptor beta chains below was sequenced from the same sample in a study of CD4 T cells in lung cancer. Data came from immunoSEQ multiplex PCR; TCRdb stores just in-frame clones and leaves some out. The sample holds roughly 4,500 clones, around two thirds seen once. Sequencing was done on a sample of lung tumor tissue. The receptor source for this set is a man aged 60 to 75 with non-small cell lung cancer.

The chain uses TRBV7-2 and TRBJ2-3; a possible D gene is TRBD1 (6 bases). CDR3 length equals 15 residues. CDR1 and CDR2 (germline): SGHTA, FQGNSA. Trimming took 5 bases from V and 2 from J, leaving 14 bases between them. The CDR3 DNA reads TGTGCCAGCAGCCCGCTGGGGGCCTACACAGATACGCAGTATTTT. It yields the protein CASSPLGAYTDTQYF. The complete variable domain, with remaining parts taken from reference TRBV7-2 and TRBJ2-3, reads GAGVSQSPSNKVTEKGKDVELRCDPISGHTALYWYRQSLGQGLEFLIYFQGNSAPDKSGLPSDRFSAERTGGSVSTLTIQRTQQEDSAVYLCASSPLGAYTDTQYFGPGTRLTVL.

The J gene is TRBJ2-2, the V gene TRBV11-2, with TRBD1 matching 9 bases. Germline V lookup: CDR1 SGHAT, CDR2 FQNNGV. V lost 0 bases to trimming and J lost 5 bases; unmatched junction nucleotides: 1. CDR3 length: 15 amino acids. CDR3 amino acids: CASSLDGQGTGELFF. CDR3 coding DNA: TGTGCCAGCAGCTTAGATGGACAGGGGACCGGGGAGCTGTTTTTT.

The genes are TRBV11-2 and TRBJ2-1, with TRBD2 identical over 9 bases. The CDR3 spans 14 residues. The germline gives CDR1 SGHAT, CDR2 FQNNGV. V lost 2 bases and J lost 4; bases outside the gene matches: 0. The CDR3 bases are TGTGCCAGCAGCTTAACTAGCGGGTACAATGAGCAGTTCTTC. Amino acids: CASSLTSGYNEQFF.